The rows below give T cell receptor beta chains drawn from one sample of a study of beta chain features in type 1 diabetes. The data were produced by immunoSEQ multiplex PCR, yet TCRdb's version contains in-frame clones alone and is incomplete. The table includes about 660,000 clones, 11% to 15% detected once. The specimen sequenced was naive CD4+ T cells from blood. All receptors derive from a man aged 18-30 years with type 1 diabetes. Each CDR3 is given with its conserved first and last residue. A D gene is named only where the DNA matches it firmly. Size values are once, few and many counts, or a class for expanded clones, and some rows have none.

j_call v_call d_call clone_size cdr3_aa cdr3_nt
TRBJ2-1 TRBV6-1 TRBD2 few CASSERTSGRGNEQFF TGTGCCAGCAGTGAAAGAACTAGCGGGAGAGGAAATGAGCAGTTCTTC
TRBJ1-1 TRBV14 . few CASSRQGYTEAFF TGTGCCAGCAGTCGTCAGGGGTACACTGAAGCTTTCTTT
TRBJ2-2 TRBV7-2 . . CASSRSSGNTGELFF TGTGCCAGCAGCCGGAGTAGCGGGAACACCGGGGAGCTGTTTTTT
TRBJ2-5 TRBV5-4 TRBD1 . CASSFTGTAQETQYF TGTGCCAGCAGTTTTACCGGGACAGCGCAAGAGACCCAGTACTTC
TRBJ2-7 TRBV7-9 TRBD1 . CASSSTLWGQGAYEQYF TGTGCCAGCAGCTCTACACTTTGGGGACAGGGGGCGTACGAGCAGTACTTC
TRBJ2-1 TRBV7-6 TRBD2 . CASSFLAGGLYNEQFF TGTGCCAGCAGCTTCCTAGCGGGGGGGCTGTACAATGAGCAGTTCTTC
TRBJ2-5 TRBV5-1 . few CASSTSAGFETQYF TGCGCCAGCAGCACTTCGGCAGGGTTCGAGACCCAGTACTTC
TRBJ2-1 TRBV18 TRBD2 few CASSPGLADNEQFF TGTGCCAGCTCACCGGGACTAGCGGACAATGAGCAGTTCTTC
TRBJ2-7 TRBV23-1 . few CASSQSRNGSSFTEQYF TGCGCCAGCAGTCAATCGAGAAACGGCAGCTCCTTTACCGAGCAGTACTTC
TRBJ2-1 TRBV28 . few CASSFLPRVNEQFF TGTGCCAGCAGTTTCTTACCGCGGGTGAATGAGCAGTTCTTC
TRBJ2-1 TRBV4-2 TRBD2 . CASEGAGGYNEQFF TGTGCCTCAGAGGGAGCGGGGGGATACAATGAGCAGTTCTTC
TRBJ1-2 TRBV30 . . CAWSSLGRENYGYTF TGTGCCTGGAGCTCCCTGGGCAGGGAGAACTATGGCTACACCTTC
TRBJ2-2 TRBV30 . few CAWSVGGVHTGELFF TGTGCCTGGAGTGTCGGCGGGGTCCACACCGGGGAGCTGTTTTTT